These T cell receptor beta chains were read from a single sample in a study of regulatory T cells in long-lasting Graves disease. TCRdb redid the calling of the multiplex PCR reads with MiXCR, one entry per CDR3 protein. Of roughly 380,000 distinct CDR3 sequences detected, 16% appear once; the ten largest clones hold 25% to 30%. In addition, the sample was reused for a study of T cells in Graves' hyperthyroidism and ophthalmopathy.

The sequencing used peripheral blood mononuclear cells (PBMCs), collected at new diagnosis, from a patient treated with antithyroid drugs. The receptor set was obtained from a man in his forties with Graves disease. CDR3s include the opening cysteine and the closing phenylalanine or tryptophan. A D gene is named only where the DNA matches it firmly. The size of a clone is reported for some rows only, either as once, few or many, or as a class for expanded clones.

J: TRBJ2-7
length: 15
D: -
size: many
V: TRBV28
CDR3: CASSLSLGTSYEQYF
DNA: TGTGCCAGCAGTTTAAGTTTGGGCACCTCCTACGAGCAGTACTTC

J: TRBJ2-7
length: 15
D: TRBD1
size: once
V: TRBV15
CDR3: CATSRDGRGTYEQYF
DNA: TGTGCCACCAGCAGAGATGGCAGGGGGACCTACGAGCAGTACTTC

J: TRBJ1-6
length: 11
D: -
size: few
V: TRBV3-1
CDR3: CASSKNSPLHF
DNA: TGTGCCAGCAGCAAAAATTCACCCCTCCACTTT

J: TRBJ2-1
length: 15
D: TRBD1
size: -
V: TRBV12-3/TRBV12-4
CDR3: CASSRSGQGGNEQLF
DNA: TGTGCCAGCAGTCGGTCGGGACAGGGGGGCAATGAGCAGCTCTTC

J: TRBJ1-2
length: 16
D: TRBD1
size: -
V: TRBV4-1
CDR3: CASSQVPTGPNYGYTF
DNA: TGCGCCAGCAGCCAAGTTCCGACAGGGCCTAACTATGGCTACACCTTC

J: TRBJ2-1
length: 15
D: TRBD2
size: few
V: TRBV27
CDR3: CASTRLAGTNNEQFF
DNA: TGTGCCAGCACCCGACTAGCGGGGACGAACAATGAGCAGTTCTTC

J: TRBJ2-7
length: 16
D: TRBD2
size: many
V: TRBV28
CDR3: CASSLPLLAGGYEQYF
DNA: TGTGCCAGCAGTTTACCCCTGTTAGCGGGGGGGTACGAGCAGTACTTC

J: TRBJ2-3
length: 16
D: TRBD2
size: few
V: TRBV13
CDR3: CASSVRLAGGVDTQYF
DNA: TGTGCCAGCAGCGTACGACTAGCGGGGGGGGTAGATACGCAGTATTTT

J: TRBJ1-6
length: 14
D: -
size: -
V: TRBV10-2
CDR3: CASSESGPAAPLHF
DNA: TGCGCCAGCAGTGAGTCGGGGCCGGCGGCCCCCCTCCACTTT

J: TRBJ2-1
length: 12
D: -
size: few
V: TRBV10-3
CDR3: CAISVTSMVQFF
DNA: TGTGCCATCAGTGTAACCAGTATGGTGCAGTTCTTC

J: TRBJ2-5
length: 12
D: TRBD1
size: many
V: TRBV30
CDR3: CAWRDRGETQYF
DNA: TGTGCCTGGAGGGACAGGGGTGAGACCCAGTACTTC

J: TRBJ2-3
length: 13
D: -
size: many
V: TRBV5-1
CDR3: CASSLDFTDTQYF
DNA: TGTGCCAGCAGCTTAGATTTTACAGATACGCAGTATTTT

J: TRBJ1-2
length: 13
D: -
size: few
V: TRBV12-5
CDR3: CASARDNSYGYTF
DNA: TGTGCTAGTGCCCGGGACAACAGCTATGGCTACACCTTC

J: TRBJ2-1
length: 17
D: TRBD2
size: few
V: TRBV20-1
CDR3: CSAPSYPQAGGRNEQFF
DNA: TGCAGTGCCCCCTCTTACCCCCAAGCGGGGGGGCGGAATGAGCAGTTCTTC

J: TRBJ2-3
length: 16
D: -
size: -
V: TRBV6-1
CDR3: CASSEGFRPVADTQYF
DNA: TGTGCCAGCAGTGAGGGATTCCGGCCGGTAGCAGATACGCAGTATTTT

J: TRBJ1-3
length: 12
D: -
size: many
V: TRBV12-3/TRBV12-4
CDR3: CASSADSWEPYF
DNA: TGTGCCAGCAGTGCGGACAGCTGGGAACCATATTTT

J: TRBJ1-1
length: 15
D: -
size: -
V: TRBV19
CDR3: CASRRTDEGSTEAFF
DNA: TGTGCCAGTAGGCGGACAGATGAAGGGAGCACTGAAGCTTTCTTT

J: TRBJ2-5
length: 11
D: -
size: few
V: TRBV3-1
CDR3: CASRRRETQYF
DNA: TGCGCCAGCAGGAGGCGGGAGACCCAGTACTTC

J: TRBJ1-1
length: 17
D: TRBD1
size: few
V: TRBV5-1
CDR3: CASSPTGDRHMNTEAFF
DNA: TGCGCCAGCAGCCCGACAGGGGACCGGCACATGAACACTGAAGCTTTCTTT

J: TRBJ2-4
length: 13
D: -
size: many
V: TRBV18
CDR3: CASSPTGWNIQYF
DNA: TGTGCCAGCTCACCAACAGGGTGGAACATTCAGTACTTC

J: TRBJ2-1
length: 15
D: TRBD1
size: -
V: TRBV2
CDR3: CASSDKGQGANEQFF
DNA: TGTGCCAGCAGTGACAAGGGACAGGGGGCCAATGAGCAGTTCTTC

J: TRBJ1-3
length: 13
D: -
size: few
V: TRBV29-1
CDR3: CSALVRNGNTIYF
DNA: TGCAGCGCATTGGTACGGAATGGAAACACCATATATTTT

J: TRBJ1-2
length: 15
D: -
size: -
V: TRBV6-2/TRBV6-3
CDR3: CASSHGVVPGYGYTF
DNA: TGTGCCAGCAGTCACGGGGTCGTACCGGGCTATGGCTACACCTTC

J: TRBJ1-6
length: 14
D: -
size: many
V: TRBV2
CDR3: CASKTSPVGSPLHF
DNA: TGTGCCAGTAAGACGAGTCCTGTTGGTTCACCCCTCCACTTT

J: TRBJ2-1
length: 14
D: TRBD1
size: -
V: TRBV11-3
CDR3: CASSAGTVYNEQFF
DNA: TGTGCCAGCAGCGCCGGGACAGTATACAATGAGCAGTTCTTC

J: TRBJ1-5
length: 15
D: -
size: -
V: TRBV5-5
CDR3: CASSPLGDSNQPQHF
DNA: TGTGCCAGCAGCCCCCTTGGGGACAGCAATCAGCCCCAGCATTTT

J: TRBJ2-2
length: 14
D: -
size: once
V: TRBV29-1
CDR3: CSAYGERDTGELFF
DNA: TGCAGCGCTTACGGAGAGCGAGACACCGGGGAGCTGTTTTTT

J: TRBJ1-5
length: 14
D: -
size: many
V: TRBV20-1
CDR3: CSARAFDDIQPQHF
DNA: TGCAGTGCTAGAGCTTTTGACGACATCCAGCCCCAGCATTTT

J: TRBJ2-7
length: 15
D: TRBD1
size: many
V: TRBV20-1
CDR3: CSASIHGTGDYEQYF
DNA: TGCAGTGCTAGTATTCACGGGACAGGGGATTACGAGCAGTACTTC

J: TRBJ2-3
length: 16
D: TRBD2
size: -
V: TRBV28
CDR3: CASSLLLAGNTDTQYF
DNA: TGTGCCAGCAGTTTATTGCTAGCGGGGAACACAGATACGCAGTATTTT

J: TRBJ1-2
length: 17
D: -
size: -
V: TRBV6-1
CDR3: CASRPQGGSAANYGYTF
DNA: TGTGCCAGCAGGCCACAAGGGGGGAGCGCTGCTAACTATGGCTACACCTTC

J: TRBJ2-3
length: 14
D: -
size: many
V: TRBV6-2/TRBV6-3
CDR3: CASSARLGGDTQYF
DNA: TGTGCCAGCAGTGCGCGCCTGGGAGGAGATACGCAGTATTTT

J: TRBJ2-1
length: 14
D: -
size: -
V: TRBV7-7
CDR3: CASSPTRGGDEQFF
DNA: TGTGCCAGCAGCCCCACTAGGGGGGGCGATGAGCAGTTCTTC

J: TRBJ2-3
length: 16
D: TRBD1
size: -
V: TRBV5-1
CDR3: CASSLLVTGVTDTQYF
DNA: TGCGCCAGCAGCTTGCTGGTGACAGGGGTGACAGATACGCAGTATTTT

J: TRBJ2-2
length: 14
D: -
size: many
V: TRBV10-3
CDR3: CATSGLTNTGELFF
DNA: TGTGCCACCTCCGGACTAACGAACACCGGGGAGCTGTTTTTT

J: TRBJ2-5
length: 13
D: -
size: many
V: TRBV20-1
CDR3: CSARVPGQETQYF
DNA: TGCAGTGCTAGAGTCCCGGGGCAAGAGACCCAGTACTTC

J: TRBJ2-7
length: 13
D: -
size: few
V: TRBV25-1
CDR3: CASSPPAHYEQYF
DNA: TGTGCCAGCAGTCCCCCCGCCCACTACGAGCAGTACTTC

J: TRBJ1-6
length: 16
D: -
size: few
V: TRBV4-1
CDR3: CASSQTTGLYNSPLHF
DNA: TGCGCCAGCAGCCAGACGACGGGACTCTATAATTCACCCCTCCACTTT

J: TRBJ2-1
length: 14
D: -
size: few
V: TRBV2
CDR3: CASSTGTGHGEQFF
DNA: TGTGCCAGCAGTACCGGGACGGGCCACGGGGAGCAGTTCTTC

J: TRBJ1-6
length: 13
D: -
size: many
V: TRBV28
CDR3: CASSPWGSSPLHF
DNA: TGTGCCAGCAGCCCCTGGGGGAGTTCACCCCTCCACTTT

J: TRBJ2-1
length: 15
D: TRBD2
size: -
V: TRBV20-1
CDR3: CSARARGGPNNEQFF
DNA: TGCAGTGCTAGGGCCCGGGGGGGACCGAACAATGAGCAGTTCTTC

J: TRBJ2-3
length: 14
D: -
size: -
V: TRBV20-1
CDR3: CSAGPMGSTDTQYF
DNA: TGCAGTGCAGGCCCTATGGGAAGCACAGATACGCAGTATTTT

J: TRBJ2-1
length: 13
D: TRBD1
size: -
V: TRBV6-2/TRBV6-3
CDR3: CASSSATGGPQFF
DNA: TGTGCCAGCAGTTCTGCGACAGGGGGCCCCCAGTTCTTC

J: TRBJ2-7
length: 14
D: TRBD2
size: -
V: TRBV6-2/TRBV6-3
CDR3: CASSKREIPYEQYF
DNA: TGTGCCAGCAGTAAGCGGGAGATCCCCTACGAGCAGTACTTC

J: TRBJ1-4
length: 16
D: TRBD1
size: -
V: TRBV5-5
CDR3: CASSLKTGTTNEKLFF
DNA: TGTGCCAGCAGCTTAAAGACAGGGACAACTAATGAAAAACTGTTTTTT

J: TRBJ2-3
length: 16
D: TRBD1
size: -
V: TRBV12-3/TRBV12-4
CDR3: CASSFRGQGPTDTQYF
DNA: TGTGCCAGCAGTTTTCGGGGACAGGGGCCCACAGATACGCAGTATTTT

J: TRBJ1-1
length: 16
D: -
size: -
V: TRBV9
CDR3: CASSPPRSQGYTEAFF
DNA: TGTGCCAGCAGCCCCCCAAGGTCACAGGGATACACTGAAGCTTTCTTT

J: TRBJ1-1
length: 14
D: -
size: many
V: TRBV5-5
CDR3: CASSSRVVDTEAFF
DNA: TGTGCCAGCAGCAGCAGGGTGGTCGACACTGAAGCTTTCTTT

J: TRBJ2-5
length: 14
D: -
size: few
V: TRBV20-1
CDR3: CSARETGPDKTQYF
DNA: TGCAGTGCTAGAGAAACCGGGCCCGATAAGACCCAGTACTTC

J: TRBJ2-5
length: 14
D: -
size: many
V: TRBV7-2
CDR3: CASSLVGGGETQYF
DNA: TGTGCCAGCAGCTTAGTCGGGGGCGGCGAGACCCAGTACTTC